The next 5 T cell receptor beta chains were all read from a single sample in a study of neurological immune-mediated disorders. TCRdb processed the 5' RACE reads anew with MiXCR; each CDR3 protein has one entry. The data show roughly 32,000 distinct CDR3 sequences, with roughly 14% seen just once and roughly 27% held by the top ten. The sequenced sample consisted of PBMCs. The source of these receptors is a man aged 70-80 years in good health.

This clonotype has a count of ten or more. The chain couples TRBV5-1 to TRBJ1-1; 7 nucleotides agree with TRBD1. Trimming at V came to 0 bases and at J to 4 bases, leaving 9 bases not matched to a gene. This CDR3 has 16 residues. Germline V lookup: CDR1 SGHRS, CDR2 YFSETQ. This CDR3 is CASSLAIEEGATEAFF. In DNA, the CDR3 is TGCGCCAGCAGCTTGGCGATCGAAGAGGGGGCCACTGAAGCTTTCTTT.

This clonotype was detected only a few times. This chain joins TRBV7-6 and TRBJ2-3; D remains ambiguous. The CDR3 sequence is 13 residues long. Trimming took 0 bases from V and 2 from J, leaving 3 bases between them. CDR1 and CDR2 (germline): SGHVS, FNYEAQ. CDR3 DNA sequence: TGTGCCAGCAGCTTAGCGTACACAGATACGCAGTATTTT. Its translation: CASSLAYTDTQYF. The full variable domain, completed using reference TRBV7-6 and TRBJ2-3, is GAGVSQSPRYKVTKRGQDVALRCDPISGHVSLYWYRQALGQGPEFLTYFNYEAQQDKSGLPNDRFSAERPEGSISTLTIQRTEQRDSAMYRCASSLAYTDTQYFGPGTRLTVL.

This clonotype was observed at least ten times. The CDR3: CASSLEQGTYEQYF. The CDR3 bases are TGCGCCAGCAGCTTGGAACAGGGGACCTACGAGCAGTACTTC. The chain employs TRBV5-1 and TRBJ2-7; TRBD1 agrees at 7 bases. The germline V gene encodes CDR1 SGHRS and CDR2 YFSETQ. J was trimmed by 2 bases and V by 0 bases; bases with no gene match: 2. This CDR3 is 14 amino acids long. The full variable domain, with the rest looked up from reference TRBV5-1 and TRBJ2-7, is KAGVTQTPRYLIKTRGQQVTLSCSPISGHRSVSWYQQTPGQGLQFLFEYFSETQRNKGNFPGRFSGRQFSNSRSEMNVSTLELGDSALYLCASSLEQGTYEQYFGPGTRLTVT.

This clonotype was picked up many times. The rearrangement uses TRBV20-1 and TRBJ2-1; 11 positions match TRBD2. The CDR3 runs to 14 residues. Germline trimming cut 5 bases from V and 5 bases from J; bases unmatched to any gene: 5. Germline V gene lookup returns CDR1 DFQATT and CDR2 SNEGSKA (reference sequence). The DNA of the CDR3 is TGCAGTGCTCCGGGACTAGCGGAGAACAATGAGCAGTTCTTC. It codes for CSAPGLAENNEQFF.

This clonotype was counted at least ten times. The J gene is TRBJ2-5, the V gene TRBV7-2, with 8 bases identical to TRBD2. Germline lookup yields CDR1 SGHTA and CDR2 FQGNSA. This CDR3 spans 14 amino acids. With 4 bases clipped from V and 5 bases from J, the junction kept 6 bases outside the gene matches. The CDR3 sequence is CASSSGGALETQYF. The CDR3 DNA reads TGTGCCAGCAGCTCCGGGGGGGCCTTGGAGACCCAGTACTTC.